This T cell receptor (beta chain) emerged from a study of blood T cell repertoires in COVID-19. On the study more broadly: Italy, Spain and the United States were the sources of the convalescent and acute COVID-19 samples. T cells, B-cell-depleted T cells, or PBMCs provided the cDNA or gDNA that served as material.

Germline values: CDR1 MNHEY, CDR2 SMNVEV (reference sequence). Trimming took off 4 bases at V and 5 bases at J, with 17 bases between the two ends. The length of the CDR3 is 15 residues. As processed by the authors: Estimated nucleated cell counts came from reference gene primer amplification. Clones were sequenced by immunoSEQ multiplex PCR, and TCRdb holds only the in-frame ones, with some missing. V, J and clone size were drawn from that table, and D and trimming were deduced from the DNA. Here the sample spans 90,000 to 150,000 clones, around nine tenths being singletons. This chain connects TRBV27 to TRBJ2-5; a weak D match, TRBD2 (7 bases). The sequenced material came from peripheral blood. The source of this sequence is a woman aged 50 to 60 with acute or convalescent COVID-19. The CDR3 is CASSYRGGGGETQYF. CDR3 nucleotide sequence: TGTGCCAGCAGTTACCGTGGGGGAGGGGGGGAGACCCAGTACTTC.